The 30 T cell receptor beta chains presented below share a single source sample, sequenced in a study of OX40 agonist ivuxolimab in advanced cancers. Data came from immunoSEQ multiplex PCR; TCRdb stores just in-frame clones and leaves some out. The repertoire holds tens of thousands of clones, around 90% seen once, with around 0.65% in the top ten. This specimen was CD4+ or CD8+ T cells sorted from blood, taken in a trial of the OX40 agonist ivuxolimab. The receptor set was obtained from an adult with an advanced solid tumor such as melanoma, head and neck, liver or kidney cancer.

This rearrangement joins TRBV19 to TRBJ2-7; 8 nucleotides match TRBD1. V lost 3 bases, J lost 1 base, and 5 bases stayed unmatched. The germline CDR1 and CDR2 sequences are LNHDA and SQIVND (reference sequence). This CDR3 spans 15 amino acids. The CDR3 nucleotides read TGTGCCAGTAGTATGTGGCAGGGGGCTTCCTACGAGCAGTACTTC. Translating gives CASSMWQGASYEQYF.

The V gene is TRBV19, the J gene TRBJ1-5; no firm D call. The CDR3 is 15 residues long. Trimming took off 0 bases at V and 7 bases at J, with 13 bases between the two ends. Germline CDR1 is LNHDA and CDR2 is SQIVND (reference sequence). The CDR3 sequence: CASSIDLRNRQPQHF. In DNA, the CDR3 is TGTGCCAGTAGTATAGATTTAAGGAATAGGCAGCCCCAGCATTTT.

This clone was found once. This chain uses TRBV29-1 with TRBJ2-5; 8 bases are shared with TRBD2. Germline-derived CDR1 and CDR2 are SQVTM and ANQGSEA. V shed 4 bases and J 0 bases; nucleotides not matched to a gene: 4. There are 14 residues in the CDR3. CDR3 in DNA: TGCAGCGTTGTGCCTAGCGGGTACCAAGAGACCCAGTACTTC. Translation gives CSVVPSGYQETQYF.

This chain links TRBV30 with TRBJ1-2, with 7 nucleotides matching TRBD1. The CDR3 is 17 residues long. The germline CDR1 and CDR2 sequences are GTSNPN and SVGIG (reference sequence). Losses at the gene ends were 5 bases for V and 2 bases for J; bases not matched to a gene: 17. DNA of the CDR3: TGTGCCTGGGCACCAAACAGGGGCCCAGGTGGGAACTATGGCTACACCTTC. The encoded protein is CAWAPNRGPGGNYGYTF.

This rearrangement joins TRBV4-1 to TRBJ1-6; D not resolved. This CDR3 has 16 residues. Trimming pared 0 bases from V and 9 bases from J, leaving 15 bases between. The germline V gene encodes CDR1 MGHRA and CDR2 YSYEKL. CDR3 in DNA: TGCGCCAGCAGCCAAGATCGGGCAGGAACGGGTTCACCCCTCCACTTT. This gives the protein CASSQDRAGTGSPLHF.

The chain joins TRBV30 to TRBJ1-5, with D unresolved. Trimming removed 2 bases from V and 6 bases from J, with 11 bases in between. Per the germline V gene, CDR1 is GTSNPN and CDR2 is SVGIG (reference sequence). The CDR3 covers 13 residues. The CDR3, as DNA: TGTGCCTGGAGTTTGGAAGCGGGTCAGCCCCAGCATTTT. It is translated as CAWSLEAGQPQHF.

The chain employs TRBV5-1 and TRBJ2-7; 12 bases map to TRBD2. Looked up from germline, CDR1 is SGHRS and CDR2 is YFSETQ. With V trimmed by 4 bases and J by 0 bases, 2 bases remained unmatched. This CDR3 has 15 amino acids. In DNA form, the CDR3 reads TGCGCCAGCAGCGTGACTAGCGGGAGCTCCTACGAGCAGTACTTC. The encoded protein is CASSVTSGSSYEQYF.

This clone was seen a single time. The chain combines TRBV7-6 with TRBJ2-1; no reliable D call. Trimming stripped 5 bases from V and 1 base from J, with 6 bases between. CDR3 length: 13 residues. Germline V gene sequence: CDR1 SGHVS, CDR2 FNYEAQ. The CDR3 region has the DNA TGTGCCAGCAGCCATACTTCCTACAATGAGCAGTTCTTC. Protein: CASSHTSYNEQFF.

This chain uses TRBV19 with TRBJ1-3; D is unclear. The CDR3 extends over 14 amino acids. V lost 10 bases to trimming and J lost 0 bases, with 13 bases between them. Germline lookup yields CDR1 LNHDA and CDR2 SQIVND (reference sequence). The CDR3, as DNA: TGTGCCACCGAGACGGGCCGCTCTGGAAACACCATATATTTT. Amino acid sequence: CATETGRSGNTIYF.

V is TRBV30 and J is TRBJ2-2; TRBD2 aligns across 11 bases. The CDR3 spans 15 residues. J lost 6 bases, V lost 1 base, and 4 bases had no gene match. CDR1 is GTSNPN, CDR2 SVGIG, per germline (reference sequence). CDR3 region: CAWSAGTSGSGELFF. For the CDR3, the DNA is TGTGCCTGGAGTGCCGGGACTAGCGGTTCCGGGGAGCTGTTTTTT. The full variable domain, its missing parts supplied by reference TRBV30 and TRBJ2-2, is SQTIHQWPATLVQPVGSPLSLECTVEGTSNPNLYWYRQAAGRGLQLLFYSVGIGQISSEVPQNLSASRPQDRQFILSSKKLLLSDSGFYLCAWSAGTSGSGELFFGEGSRLTVL.

The chain has TRBV7-9 and TRBJ1-1; tentative D call: TRBD1 (6 bases). Germline V gene data show CDR1 as SEHNR and CDR2 as FQNEAQ (reference sequence). V lost 2 bases and J 5 bases, leaving 12 bases between the germline ends. This CDR3 is 14 amino acids long. CDR3 bases: TGTGCCAGCAGCTTAAGGGGGTTGGGAACTGAAGCTTTCTTT. Amino acid sequence: CASSLRGLGTEAFF.

The gene calls are TRBV7-2 and TRBJ2-7; 7 bases are a match to TRBD1. J was trimmed by 2 bases and V by 1 base; bases with no gene match: 5. The CDR3 consists of 15 residues. From germline, CDR1 is SGHTA and CDR2 FQGNSA. This CDR3 reads CASSLEGTATYEQYF. CDR3 coding DNA: TGTGCCAGCAGCTTAGAGGGGACAGCGACCTACGAGCAGTACTTC.

This clone was counted between two and nine times. The chain combines TRBV14 with TRBJ1-2, with D unclear. The CDR3 sequence is 12 residues long. Trimming pared 4 bases from V and 7 bases from J, leaving 10 bases between. CDR1 and CDR2 from the germline V gene are SGHDN and FVKESK. The CDR3 reads CASSPPFPGYTF. The CDR3 DNA is TGTGCCAGCAGCCCCCCCTTCCCTGGCTACACCTTC.

This sequence joins TRBV25-1 and TRBJ1-2, with D possibly being TRBD1 (5 bases). The ends were cut back, 5 bases at V and 2 bases at J, with 9 bases in the middle. Germline CDR1 MGHDK, CDR2 SYGVNS. The CDR3 is made up of 13 amino acids. CDR3 in DNA: TGTGCCAGCAGTTCTCAGGGCAACTATGGCTACACCTTC. This translates into CASSSQGNYGYTF.

The J gene is TRBJ1-1, the V gene TRBV11-2; D remains ambiguous. Germline V gene data show CDR1 as SGHAT and CDR2 as FQNNGV. This CDR3 is 13 amino acids long. Trimming removed 3 bases from V and 1 base from J, with 6 bases in between. The CDR3 DNA reads as TGTGCCAGCAGCTTTAGGGAGAACACTGAAGCTTTCTTT. Protein sequence: CASSFRENTEAFF. Together with reference TRBV11-2 and TRBJ1-1, the CDR3 gives the full variable domain: EAGVAQSPRYKIIEKRQSVAFWCNPISGHATLYWYQQILGQGPKLLIQFQNNGVVDDSQLPKDRFSAERLKGVDSTLKIQPAKLEDSAVYLCASSFRENTEAFFGQGTRLTVV.

V usage is TRBV19 and J usage is TRBJ2-4, with TRBD1 identical over 9 bases. The germline gives CDR1 LNHDA, CDR2 SQIVND (reference sequence). The CDR3 runs to 16 residues. With 6 bases clipped from V and 3 bases from J, the junction kept 9 bases outside the gene matches. This chain's CDR3 is CASSLTGGIVKNIQYF. CDR3 in DNA: TGTGCCAGTAGCCTAACAGGGGGCATAGTCAAAAACATTCAGTACTTC.

The J gene is TRBJ2-3, the V gene TRBV28, with D uncertain. Trimming cost V 4 bases and J 4 bases, with 12 bases left between them. The germline CDR1 and CDR2 sequences are MDHEN and SYDVKM. The CDR3 length is 14 residues. The CDR3 DNA reads as TGTGCCAGCAGTTGGGGTCGTAGGGCAGATACGCAGTATTTT. Amino acid sequence: CASSWGRRADTQYF.

A single count supports this clone. Distinct nucleotide sequences in the sample also encode this CDR3. The V gene is TRBV6-6, the J gene TRBJ2-6, with TRBD1 as a possible D gene (6 bases). The CDR3 has 15 amino acids. The ends were cut back, 6 bases at V and 4 bases at J, with 13 bases in the middle. Germline V CDR1 and CDR2: MNHNY, SVGAGI (reference sequence). CDR3 protein: CASSLRGAGANVLTF. DNA for the CDR3: TGTGCCAGCAGCCTCAGGGGTGCGGGGGCCAACGTCCTGACTTTC.

This chain joins TRBV6-5 and TRBJ1-5; a possible D gene is TRBD1 (5 bases). Between the trimmed V and J ends, which lost 5 bases and 7 bases, there was a span of 12 bases. The CDR3 covers 13 residues. Germline V gene sequence: CDR1 MNHEY, CDR2 SVGAGI. CDR3 in amino acids: CASSRGPEQPQHF. The CDR3 DNA is TGTGCCAGCAGTAGGGGCCCGGAACAGCCCCAGCATTTT.

The V gene is TRBV30, the J gene TRBJ1-2; D uncertain. CDR3 size: 12 residues. Germline values: CDR1 GTSNPN, CDR2 SVGIG (reference sequence). V gave up 2 bases and J gave up 2 bases, with 6 bases separating them. CDR3 sequence (DNA): TGTGCCTGGAGTCATAGGAACTATGGCTACACCTTC. This sequence encodes CAWSHRNYGYTF.

This clone has a single count. V usage is TRBV6-1 and J usage is TRBJ1-2; unclear D gene. Germline CDR1 and CDR2: MNHNS and SASEGT. This CDR3 region has 13 residues. The ends were cut back, 5 bases at V and 2 bases at J, with 9 bases in the middle. The CDR3 DNA reads TGTGCCAGCAGTCCTAGAGAGAACTATGGCTACACCTTC. Encoded protein: CASSPRENYGYTF.

This clone was seen only once. The genes are TRBV7-2 and TRBJ2-1; D may be TRBD1 or TRBD2 (5 bases each). The CDR3 loop spans 14 amino acids. Trimming took 1 base from V and 8 from J, leaving 12 bases between them. Germline CDR1 and CDR2: SGHTA and FQGNSA. The CDR3 DNA follows: TGTGCCAGCAGCTTAGTTGGGGGTTTGGATGAGCAGTTCTTC. Translation: CASSLVGGLDEQFF.

The V gene is TRBV15, the J gene TRBJ2-3, with D unclear. Between the trimmed V and J ends, which lost 0 bases and 5 bases, there was a span of 3 bases. Germline lookup yields CDR1 LNHNV and CDR2 YYDKDF (reference sequence). The CDR3 contains 12 residues. CDR3 DNA: TGTGCCACCAGCAGAGATCTAGATACGCAGTATTTT. Its translation: CATSRDLDTQYF.

The CDR3 is CASSPSRVAGVETQYF. The CDR3 DNA reads as TGTGCCAGCAGTCCCTCGAGGGTAGCGGGAGTTGAGACCCAGTACTTC. This chain joins TRBV11-2 and TRBJ2-5; 9 positions agree with TRBD2. CDR1 is SGHAT and CDR2 is FQNNGV in the germline V gene. The V segment lost 6 bases and the J segment 5 bases; nucleotides outside the gene matches: 13. The CDR3 loop spans 16 amino acids.

The V gene is TRBV19, the J gene TRBJ1-5; TRBD1 agrees at 9 bases. V shed 4 bases, J shed 3 bases, and the junction held 10 bases outside the gene matches. Germline-derived CDR1 and CDR2 are LNHDA and SQIVND (reference sequence). The CDR3 is 17 residues long. The CDR3 reads CASSTQTGGLNNQPQHF. The DNA for the CDR3 is TGTGCCAGTAGTACTCAAACAGGGGGCCTCAACAATCAGCCCCAGCATTTT.

J is TRBJ1-4 and V is TRBV6-1; weak D call: TRBD1 (5 bases). The germline V gene encodes CDR1 MNHNS and CDR2 SASEGT. The V end was cut by 7 bases, the J end by 4 bases, with 16 bases between. The CDR3 consists of 15 residues. The CDR3 DNA reads TGTGCCAGCACGGGCAGGATGGGGGATAATGAAAAACTGTTTTTT. Residues: CASTGRMGDNEKLFF.

This clone was observed once. The gene calls are TRBV5-4 and TRBJ2-5; D is unclear. V was pared by 2 bases and J by 5 bases, with 10 bases between. Germline lookup yields CDR1 SGHNT and CDR2 YYREEE (reference sequence). This CDR3 is built from 13 residues. The CDR3: CASSLGLEETQYF. The CDR3 DNA follows: TGTGCCAGCAGCTTAGGATTGGAGGAGACCCAGTACTTC.

The genes are TRBV28 and TRBJ2-7; TRBD1 matches 8 bases. The CDR3 covers 15 residues. With 9 bases clipped from V and 6 bases from J, the junction kept 16 bases outside the gene matches. CDR1 is MDHEN, CDR2 SYDVKM, per germline. Here the CDR3 DNA reads TGTGCCAGTTGGGCCCGGGACAGGCCGTCTAGCGAGCAGTACTTC. This encodes CASWARDRPSSEQYF.

The V call is TRBV5-8, the J call TRBJ1-4, with 10 bases that match TRBD1. Germline V lookup: CDR1 SGHTS, CDR2 YDEGEE. V trimming: 3 bases; J trimming: 8 bases; junction bases outside the gene matches: 4. CDR3 size: 14 residues. The DNA for the CDR3 is TGTGCCAGCAGCTACGGACAGGGGGTAGAAAAACTGTTTTTT. Translated: CASSYGQGVEKLFF.

This chain connects TRBV5-1 to TRBJ2-7; TRBD2 aligns across 8 bases. CDR3 size: 15 residues. Per germline, CDR1 SGHRS and CDR2 YFSETQ. Trimming took 4 bases from V and 6 from J; bases not matched to a gene: 12. The CDR3 nucleotides are TGCGCCAGCAGCCTCTCCGGGACGGGGGGGATCGAGCAGTACTTC. As protein: CASSLSGTGGIEQYF.